The subject of this entry is one T cell receptor beta chain. Authors' methods: Researchers report that nucleated cell counts were estimated from reference gene primer amplification. Only in-frame clones appear in the TCRdb table, and some are missing; sequencing was by immunoSEQ multiplex PCR. That table is the source of V, J and clone size, and D and trimming were worked out from the DNA. The top ten hold 2% to 2.5% of the sample, which has roughly 230,000 clones, around 90% seen once. The trim removed 2 bases at V and 5 bases at J, leaving 7 bases unmatched. The CDR3 loop spans 15 amino acids. Per germline, CDR1 MNHEY and CDR2 SMNVEV (reference sequence). The data were taken from a study of blood T cell repertoires in COVID-19.

This receptor was identified in a woman in her fifties or sixties with COVID-19, enrolled during active disease. The rearrangement joins TRBV27 to TRBJ2-7, with 9 bases matching TRBD1. The specimen sequenced was peripheral blood. The CDR3 loop is CASSLAGQGRNEQYF. The CDR3 region has the DNA TGTGCCAGCAGTTTAGCGGGACAGGGTCGCAACGAGCAGTACTTC.